Below, 11 T cell receptor beta chains from the same sample are listed, as sequenced in a study of T-cell reconstitution after alpha-beta-depleted transplantation in children. TCRbeta library preparation incorporated unique molecular identifiers. TCRdb fed the PCR reads into MiXCR, producing one record per CDR3 protein. The table shows about 980,000 distinct CDR3 sequences, with about 29% occurring only once. The sequencing here drew on PBMCs, mostly from graft donor cells, taken 360 days after TCRalphabeta/CD19-depleted stem cell transplant. These TCRs come from a boy in the first two years of life who had a stem cell transplant for SCID, so the T cells may come from the graft donor.

V and J are TRBV28 and TRBJ1-1; 8 bases fit TRBD1. The CDR3 contains 14 residues. The trim removed 6 bases at V and 2 bases at J, leaving 5 bases unmatched. Per the germline V gene, CDR1 is MDHEN and CDR2 is SYDVKM. The CDR3 DNA is TGTGCCAGCAGCCGGACAGGGTACAACACTGAAGCTTTCTTT. Residues: CASSRTGYNTEAFF.

This clonotype was detected many times. This chain connects TRBV3-1 to TRBJ1-1; weak D call: TRBD1 (5 bases). There are 15 residues in the CDR3. V lost 3 bases, J lost 5 bases, and 16 bases lay in between. Germline CDR1 LGHDT, CDR2 YNNKEL (reference sequence). The CDR3 nucleotides read TGTGCCAGCAGCCATAGACAGTCCACCGGGACTGAAGCTTTCTTT. The encoded protein is CASSHRQSTGTEAFF. Supplemented by reference TRBV3-1 and TRBJ1-1, the full variable domain reads DTAVSQTPKYLVTQMGNDKSIKCEQNLGHDTMYWYKQDSKKFLKIMFSYNNKELIINETVPNRFSPKSPDKAHLNLHINSLELGDSAVYFCASSHRQSTGTEAFFGQGTRLTVV.

The chain joins TRBV10-3 to TRBJ1-1, with 9 bases lining up with TRBD1. The ends lost 0 bases at V and 1 base at J; junction bases unmatched: 9. The CDR3 is 18 amino acids. Germline V gene lookup returns CDR1 ENHRY and CDR2 SYGVKD. This chain's CDR3 is CAISESPRTGVGNTEAFF. CDR3 coding DNA: TGTGCCATCAGTGAGTCCCCCAGGACAGGGGTAGGGAACACTGAAGCTTTCTTT.

V usage is TRBV19 and J usage is TRBJ1-1, with D unresolved. V was trimmed by 6 bases and J by 0 bases, leaving 8 bases between them. The CDR3 loop spans 13 amino acids. Germline lookup yields CDR1 LNHDA and CDR2 SQIVND (reference sequence). CDR3 sequence: CASRAFLNTEAFF. CDR3 nucleotides: TGTGCCAGTAGGGCATTCTTGAACACTGAAGCTTTCTTT. Together with reference TRBV19 and TRBJ1-1, the CDR3 gives the full variable domain: DGGITQSPKYLFRKEGQNVTLSCEQNLNHDAMYWYRQDPGQGLRLIYYSQIVNDFQKGDIAEGYSVSREKKESFPLTVTSAQKNPTAFYLCASRAFLNTEAFFGQGTRLTVV.

This clonotype showed up many times. The chain is built from TRBV5-1 and TRBJ1-4, with 8 bases lining up with TRBD1. Unmatched junction bases numbered 3, after V lost 3 bases and J lost 5 bases. The germline gives CDR1 SGHRS, CDR2 YFSETQ. The CDR3 runs 14 residues. The CDR3 DNA reads as TGCGCCAGCAGCTCCGGGACAGGCAATGAAAAACTGTTTTTT. Encoded protein: CASSSGTGNEKLFF.

The genes are TRBV10-3 and TRBJ1-1, with TRBD1 identical over 8 bases. The CDR3 loop spans 15 amino acids. Germline CDR1 reads ENHRY; CDR2 reads SYGVKD. V lost 2 bases to trimming and J lost 1 base; unmatched junction nucleotides: 3. The CDR3 DNA reads TGTGCCATCAGTGAGGGTGGACAGGGGAACACTGAAGCTTTCTTT. This gives the protein CAISEGGQGNTEAFF.

Only a few counts were recorded for this clonotype. The chain employs TRBV20-1 and TRBJ2-3; D remains ambiguous. CDR3 size: 14 residues. CDR1 and CDR2 (germline): DFQATT, SNEGSKA (reference sequence). Between the trimmed V and J ends, which lost 3 bases and 3 bases, there was a span of 13 bases. CDR3 region: CSASSDGWTDTQYF. The CDR3 DNA sequence: TGCAGTGCTAGTAGTGACGGGTGGACAGATACGCAGTATTTT.

The chain couples TRBV3-1 to TRBJ2-2; no definite D call. This CDR3 spans 16 amino acids. Trimming shortened V by 0 bases and J by 4 bases, and 12 bases separated the two germline ends. Looked up from germline, CDR1 is LGHDT and CDR2 is YNNKEL (reference sequence). The CDR3 loop reads CASSQDGVSGTGELFF. CDR3 DNA sequence: TGTGCCAGCAGCCAAGATGGGGTATCAGGCACCGGGGAGCTGTTTTTT.

A few counts support this clonotype. V usage is TRBV6-5 and J usage is TRBJ2-1; 16 bases map to TRBD2. Germline trimming cut 0 bases from V and 9 bases from J; bases unmatched to any gene: 5. CDR1 is MNHEY, CDR2 SVGAGI, per germline. The CDR3 loop spans 17 amino acids. CDR3 nucleotides: TGTGCCAGCAGTTACTCAGGGACTAGCGGGGGGGCTGGTGAGCAGTTCTTC. This translates into CASSYSGTSGGAGEQFF.

The chain is built from TRBV12-3 or TRBV12-4 and TRBJ2-2, with TRBD1 matching 8 bases. Trimming removed 5 bases from V and 5 bases from J; junction bases left unmatched: 7. The length of the CDR3 is 15 residues. DNA for the CDR3: TGTGCCAGCAGTCACCGACAGGGGATTACCGGGGAGCTGTTTTTT. Translation gives CASSHRQGITGELFF.

The rearrangement uses TRBV12-3 or TRBV12-4 and TRBJ1-5; D gene uncertain. V was trimmed by 4 bases and J by 8 bases, leaving 21 bases between them. The CDR3 length is 16 residues. CDR3: CASSSSPRTPAEPQHF. In DNA, the CDR3 is TGTGCCAGCAGTTCCTCCCCTCGAACACCGGCGGAGCCCCAGCATTTT.